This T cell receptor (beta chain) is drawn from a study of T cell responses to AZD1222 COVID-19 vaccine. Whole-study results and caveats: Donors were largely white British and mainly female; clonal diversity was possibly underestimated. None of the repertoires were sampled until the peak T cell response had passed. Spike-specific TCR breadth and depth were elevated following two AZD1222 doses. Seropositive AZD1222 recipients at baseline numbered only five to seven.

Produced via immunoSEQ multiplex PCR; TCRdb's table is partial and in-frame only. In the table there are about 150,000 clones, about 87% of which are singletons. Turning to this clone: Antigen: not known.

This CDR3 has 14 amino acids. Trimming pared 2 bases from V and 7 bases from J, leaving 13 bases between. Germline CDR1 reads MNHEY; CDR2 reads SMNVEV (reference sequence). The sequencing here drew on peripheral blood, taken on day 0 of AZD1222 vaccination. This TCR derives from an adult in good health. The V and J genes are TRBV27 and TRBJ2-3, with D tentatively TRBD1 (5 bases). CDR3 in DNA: TGTGCCAGCAGTTTAACCCAGGGATGGAATACGCAGTATTTT. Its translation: CASSLTQGWNTQYF.